The entry below gives a single TCR beta chain sequence along with its context. Its antigen remains unidentified. The sample is drawn from a study of cytomegalovirus exposure and HLA in healthy donors. General study points: Some V segments, TRBV6-2 and TRBV6-3 among them, were indistinguishable and were therefore excluded. The study recorded 160 or so TCR beta chains that were cytomegalovirus-associated. It was reported that TCR beta sequences correctly inferred the HLA-A and HLA-B alleles for most subjects.

It was with 60 Vbeta and 13 Jbeta primers that the PCR ran. The table came from immunoSEQ multiplex PCR; TCRdb's copy has only in-frame clones and leaves some out. The sample yields about 170,000 clones, roughly 85% seen once. In germline, CDR1 is SGHVS, CDR2 FNYEAQ. This CDR3 has 18 amino acids. Trimming cost V 1 base and J 2 bases; bases outside gene matches: 8. The clonotype originates from a boy aged 2 to 9 in good health and CMV-seronegative. The sample taken for sequencing was PBMCs. The gene calls are TRBV7-6 and TRBJ2-6; 7 nucleotides match TRBD1. As DNA, the CDR3 is TGTGCCAGCAGCTTAGAGTTAGGGGGCCTAACTGGGGCCAACGTCCTGACTTTC. Translated, it gives CASSLELGGLTGANVLTF.